This TCR beta chain was sequenced in a study of cytomegalovirus exposure and HLA in healthy donors. Assay used: immunoSEQ multiplex PCR; TCRdb lists only in-frame clones, some missing. The data show fewer than 200,000 clones, about 96% seen once. V lost 11 bases and J lost 4, with 9 bases in between. CDR3 length equals 11 residues. The germline V gene has CDR1 MNHEY and CDR2 SMNVEV (reference sequence). The sample comprised PBMCs. This chain joins TRBV27 and TRBJ2-1, with a possible D match to TRBD1 (5 bases). The clonotype was recovered from a woman aged 18-35 years in good health and CMV-seronegative. CDR3 loop: CAVRDYNEQFF. CDR3 coding DNA: TGTGCCGTCAGGGATTACAATGAGCAGTTCTTC.